The 20 T cell receptor beta chains below come from one sample, sequenced in a study of shared clonotypes between healthy human individuals. The method was immunoSEQ multiplex PCR; TCRdb's version includes in-frame clones alone and lacks a portion of them. The sample has 850,000 to 1,100,000 clones, roughly 80% seen once; the top ten hold 0.89%. Sequencing was carried out using memory CD4+ T cells from PBMCs. This sample's subset: CD45RA-negative fraction. All receptors derive from a man between 18 and 29 years old in good health. Some clones in this sample may be carry-over from other donors' samples.

The chain links TRBV18 to TRBJ1-1; D gene unclear. Trimming took off 2 bases at V and 1 base at J, with 14 bases between the two ends. The germline CDR1 and CDR2 sequences are KGHSH and LQKENI. CDR3 length: 16 residues. Here the CDR3 reads CASSPGVTWRNTEAFF. As DNA, the CDR3 is TGTGCCAGCTCACCAGGGGTGACCTGGCGGAACACTGAAGCTTTCTTT.

This chain links TRBV5-1 with TRBJ2-2; D remains ambiguous. The CDR3 loop spans 13 amino acids. V dropped 0 bases and J dropped 6 bases, with 6 bases sitting between them. In germline, CDR1 is SGHRS, CDR2 YFSETQ. For the CDR3, the DNA is TGCGCCAGCAGCTTGGAGGCGGCCGGGGAGCTGTTTTTT. Protein product: CASSLEAAGELFF.

This clone was picked up one time. The chain links TRBV11-2 to TRBJ2-1; D is perhaps TRBD1 or TRBD2 (5 bases each). This CDR3 region has 14 residues. Trimming took 5 bases from V and 6 from J, leaving 14 bases between them. The germline CDR1 and CDR2 sequences are SGHAT and FQNNGV. In nucleotides, the CDR3 is TGTGCCAGCAGCCGGGGACGGAGTATCAATGAGCAGTTCTTC. Translating it yields CASSRGRSINEQFF.

V and J are TRBV18 and TRBJ1-5; D might be TRBD1 (6 bases). CDR3 length: 13 amino acids. V gave up 3 bases and J gave up 6 bases, with 9 bases separating them. CDR1 is KGHSH and CDR2 is LQKENI in the germline V gene. The CDR3: CASSPGGSQPQHF. CDR3 in DNA: TGTGCCAGCTCACCGGGGGGCTCTCAGCCCCAGCATTTT.

The chain combines TRBV28 with TRBJ1-2; a weak D match, TRBD1 (6 bases). This CDR3 spans 13 amino acids. Per the germline V gene, CDR1 is MDHEN and CDR2 is SYDVKM. V was trimmed by 7 bases and J by 7 bases, leaving 16 bases between them. The CDR3 DNA follows: TGTGCCAGCACTATAAGGGGGTATACTGGCTACACCTTC. Encoded protein: CASTIRGYTGYTF.

This rearrangement joins TRBV2 to TRBJ2-1, with TRBD2 identical over 9 bases. The CDR3 has 13 amino acids. Per the germline V gene, CDR1 is SNHLY and CDR2 is FYNNEI. The ends lost 8 bases at V and 9 bases at J; junction bases unmatched: 8. For the CDR3, the DNA is TGTGCCAGCTGCTCGCGGGAGGGCGGTGAGCAGTTCTTC. This encodes CASCSREGGEQFF.

The gene calls are TRBV7-2 and TRBJ2-7; 10 positions agree with TRBD2. V was pared by 5 bases and J by 1 base, with 5 bases of the junction left unmatched. Germline assignment: CDR1 SGHTA and CDR2 FQGNSA. The CDR3 loop spans 15 amino acids. The CDR3 region has the DNA TGTGCCAGCAGCCACGGACTAGCGGAATCCTACGAGCAGTACTTC. This sequence encodes CASSHGLAESYEQYF.

This sequence joins TRBV28 and TRBJ2-7; D is unresolved. The V gene lost 5 bases and the J gene lost 4 bases, with 12 bases spanning the gap. Germline V lookup: CDR1 MDHEN, CDR2 SYDVKM. This CDR3 region has 13 residues. The DNA of the CDR3 is TGTGCCAGCAGTCCGAGGTTGGGGTACGAGCAGTACTTC. Translating gives CASSPRLGYEQYF.

This chain connects TRBV18 to TRBJ1-2, with D perhaps matching TRBD1 (5 bases). Germline CDR1 reads KGHSH; CDR2 reads LQKENI. V was trimmed by 6 bases and J by 4 bases, leaving 21 bases between them. The CDR3 length is 16 residues. CDR3 nucleotide sequence: TGTGCCAGCTCTTCGGGGCGGCAGAGCCTAGGCTATGGCTACACCTTC. It translates to CASSSGRQSLGYGYTF.

The chain uses TRBV6-6 and TRBJ1-5, with D perhaps matching TRBD1 (6 bases). Trimming removed 3 bases at V and 6 bases at J, with 15 bases between. Germline V lookup: CDR1 MNHNY, CDR2 SVGAGI (reference sequence). The CDR3 consists of 15 residues. Here the CDR3 reads CASSYTTGTGQPQHF. The CDR3 nucleotides read TGTGCCAGCAGTTATACGACAGGCACGGGTCAGCCCCAGCATTTT.

Written as DNA, the CDR3 is TGCGCCACCCGACCGGGACTAGCGGGAGGGTACACCGGGGAGCTGTTTTTT. Translation: CATRPGLAGGYTGELFF. The chain recombines TRBV5-1 with TRBJ2-2, with TRBD2 matching over 16 bases. This CDR3 is 17 amino acids long. CDR1 and CDR2 from the germline V gene are SGHRS and YFSETQ. J lost 3 bases, V lost 9 bases, and 8 bases had no gene match.

This clone has a handful of counts. This sequence joins TRBV6-6 and TRBJ1-5; possible D gene TRBD1, 6 bases. Germline CDR1 and CDR2: MNHNY and SVGAGI (reference sequence). The length of the CDR3 is 16 residues. V lost 6 bases and J lost 5, with 20 bases in between. CDR3 amino acids: CASRRFGGAVYQPQHF. The DNA for the CDR3 is TGTGCCAGCAGGCGTTTTGGGGGCGCGGTTTATCAGCCCCAGCATTTT.

The chain has TRBV11-1 and TRBJ2-6; tentative D call: TRBD2 (6 bases). Looked up from germline, CDR1 is SGHAT and CDR2 is FQDESV (reference sequence). The CDR3 covers 17 residues. Trimming removed 0 bases at V and 0 bases at J, with 9 bases between. CDR3 sequence (DNA): TGTGCCAGCAGCTTAGCAAGGAGGGGCTCTGGGGCCAACGTCCTGACTTTC. As protein: CASSLARRGSGANVLTF.

The rearrangement uses TRBV4-2 and TRBJ1-3; 9 positions agree with TRBD1. The V gene end was trimmed by 1 base and the J gene end by 4 bases; junction bases not matched to a gene: 2. CDR3 length: 15 amino acids. Looked up from germline, CDR1 is LGHNA and CDR2 is YNFKEQ. CDR3 amino acids: CASSQGTGEGNTIYF. DNA of the CDR3: TGTGCCAGCAGCCAAGGGACAGGGGAAGGAAACACCATATATTTT.

V is TRBV30 and J is TRBJ1-1; perhaps TRBD1 as D (5 bases). Trimming removed 0 bases at V and 10 bases at J, with 15 bases between. There are 13 residues in the CDR3. CDR1 is GTSNPN and CDR2 is SVGIG in the germline V gene (reference sequence). The CDR3 coding sequence is TGTGCCTGGAGTGTTAGGCGCTCGGGGGGAGCTTTCTTT. Protein: CAWSVRRSGGAFF.

CDR3: CASSSRGRPEAFF. The CDR3 bases are TGTGCCAGCAGTTCTCGGGGCCGCCCTGAAGCTTTCTTT. The chain employs TRBV27 and TRBJ1-1; possibly TRBD1 for D (5 bases). The CDR3 sequence is 13 residues long. The germline CDR1 and CDR2 sequences are MNHEY and SMNVEV (reference sequence). V shed 4 bases and J shed 6 bases, with 12 bases lying between them.

Note on this clone: Distinct nucleotide sequences in the sample also encode this CDR3. The rearrangement joins TRBV7-3 to TRBJ1-1; TRBD1 matches at 7 bases. In germline, CDR1 is SGHTA, CDR2 FQGTGA. Unmatched junction bases numbered 2, after V lost 3 bases and J lost 4 bases. The CDR3 spans 13 residues. DNA of the CDR3: TGTGCCAGCAGCTTTCAGGGGGGCACTGAAGCTTTCTTT. This translates into CASSFQGGTEAFF.

J is TRBJ2-7 and V is TRBV11-2; D may correspond to TRBD1 or TRBD2 (5 bases each). CDR1 SGHAT and CDR2 FQNNGV come from the germline V gene. The CDR3 contains 13 residues. Trimming removed 6 bases from V and 2 bases from J, with 11 bases in between. The CDR3 region is CASSKGRAYEQYF. In DNA form, the CDR3 reads TGTGCCAGCAGTAAGGGACGGGCCTACGAGCAGTACTTC.

V gene TRBV9 combines with J gene TRBJ1-2; D ambiguous. Deletions cut 4 bases from V and 0 bases from J, with 13 bases between. CDR1 SGDLS and CDR2 YYNGEE come from the germline V gene. This CDR3 region has 15 residues. The CDR3 loop reads CASSPRVETNYGYTF. CDR3 DNA: TGTGCCAGCAGCCCCCGTGTGGAGACTAACTATGGCTACACCTTC.

The chain links TRBV6-1 to TRBJ2-1; D call uncertain. The V and J ends lost 3 bases and 15 bases respectively, with 18 bases between them. Germline V gene lookup returns CDR1 MNHNS and CDR2 SASEGT. This CDR3 comprises 13 residues. CDR3 protein: CASSDSDNAVRFF. The DNA for the CDR3 is TGTGCCAGCAGTGATTCCGACAACGCCGTGCGGTTCTTC.